This T cell receptor beta chain was recovered during a study of OX40 agonist ivuxolimab in advanced cancers. The overall study: Patients received intravenous ivuxolimab every 2 weeks at 0.01 to 10 mg/kg. Males comprised over 80% of the group, whose mean age was about 62 years (range 23 to 79). Study-wide results and caveats: Clonal expansion from baseline to week 6 occurred in both CD4+ and CD8+ T cells.

Clones were sequenced by immunoSEQ multiplex PCR, and TCRdb holds only the in-frame ones, with some missing. The data contain about 14,000 clones, 70% to 75% of them singletons. As regards this clone: As yet, its antigen is unknown.

The receptor comes from an adult with an advanced solid tumor such as melanoma, head and neck, liver or kidney cancer. Sequences were derived from CD4+ or CD8+ T cells sorted from blood, sampled in a trial of the OX40 agonist ivuxolimab.

Written as DNA, the CDR3 is TGTGCCAGCAGTGAGGCGGGACAGGGGGCCGACGAGCAGTACTTC. As protein: CASSEAGQGADEQYF. J is TRBJ2-7 and V is TRBV27, with 12 nucleotides matching TRBD1. The germline CDR1 and CDR2 sequences are MNHEY and SMNVEV (reference sequence). Trimming cost V 5 bases and J 5 bases; bases outside gene matches: 7. The CDR3 is made up of 15 amino acids.